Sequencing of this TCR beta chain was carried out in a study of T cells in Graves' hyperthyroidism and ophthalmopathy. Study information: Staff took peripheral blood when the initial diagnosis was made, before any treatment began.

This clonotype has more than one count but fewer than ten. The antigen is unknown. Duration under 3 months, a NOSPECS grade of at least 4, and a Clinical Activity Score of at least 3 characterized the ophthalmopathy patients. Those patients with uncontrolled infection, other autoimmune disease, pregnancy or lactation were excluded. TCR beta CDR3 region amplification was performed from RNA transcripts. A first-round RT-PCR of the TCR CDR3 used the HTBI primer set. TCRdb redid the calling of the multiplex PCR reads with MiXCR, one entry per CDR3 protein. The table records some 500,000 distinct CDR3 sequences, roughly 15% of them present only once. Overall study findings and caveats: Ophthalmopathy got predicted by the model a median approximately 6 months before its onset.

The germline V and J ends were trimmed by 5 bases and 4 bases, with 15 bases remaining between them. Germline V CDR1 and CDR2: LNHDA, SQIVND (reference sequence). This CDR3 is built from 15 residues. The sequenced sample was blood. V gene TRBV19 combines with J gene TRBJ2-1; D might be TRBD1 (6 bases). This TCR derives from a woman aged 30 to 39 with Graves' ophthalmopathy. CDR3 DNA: TGTGCCAGTAGTTGGGGGACACCACATTACAATGAGCAGTTCTTC. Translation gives CASSWGTPHYNEQFF. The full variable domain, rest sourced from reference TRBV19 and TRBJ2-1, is DGGITQSPKYLFRKEGQNVTLSCEQNLNHDAMYWYRQDPGQGLRLIYYSQIVNDFQKGDIAEGYSVSREKKESFPLTVTSAQKNPTAFYLCASSWGTPHYNEQFFGPGTRLTVL.